A selection of T cell receptor beta chains follows, all from one sample in a study of T cell repertoires in cytomegalovirus infection. TCRdb analysed the reads with MiXCR anew, one entry per CDR3 protein. The table lists 250,000 or so distinct CDR3 sequences, around 12% of them singletons, with 1.5% to 2% in the top ten. Sequencing was done on a sample of PBMCs. These receptors came from a human donor in good health (CMV status not recorded). Some clones in this sample may be carry-over from other donors' samples. The conserved cysteine and the conserved F or W are not part of the CDR3 here.

V,J,length,CDR3
TRBV7-2,TRBJ2-7,15,ASSSRLGSGGRDEQY
TRBV28,TRBJ1-6,10,ASSPLRSPLH
TRBV7-2,TRBJ1-2,13,ASSLDSGQGYGYT
TRBV20-1,TRBJ2-5,12,SASSRGPQETQY
TRBV6-6,TRBJ2-2,14,ASSYSGRLDTGELF
TRBV29-1,TRBJ2-1,12,SVAVASGAGGQF
TRBV2,TRBJ2-7,12,ASSADRGDYEQY
TRBV7-2,TRBJ2-1,15,ASSLAPAGLTYNEQF
TRBV3-1,TRBJ1-1,12,ASSQEGWGTEAF
TRBV19,TRBJ2-1,13,ASIDPGGRYNEQF
TRBV12-5,TRBJ1-1,12,ASGSGVMKTEAF
TRBV5-6,TRBJ2-1,12,ASSLEVGVGEQF
TRBV27,TRBJ2-1,11,ASTGQGNNEQF
TRBV20-1,TRBJ2-7,13,SARDKSLGSYEQY
TRBV15,TRBJ1-5,13,ATSSLAGGTQPQH
TRBV7-2,TRBJ2-3,17,ASSRSGTGARRRTDTQY
TRBV6-2/TRBV6-3,TRBJ1-1,11,ASSEQSNTEAF
TRBV28,TRBJ1-2,13,ASSLEQGPHYGYT
TRBV7-8,TRBJ2-7,14,ASTQLGKSGEYEQY
TRBV20-1,TRBJ2-3,11,SARKVPPDTRY
TRBV19,TRBJ2-5,13,ASRSEPAGVETQY
TRBV20-1,TRBJ2-4,10,SDLPGRNIQY
TRBV28,TRBJ2-5,14,ASSSRAGSGGETQY
TRBV6-2/TRBV6-3,TRBJ1-5,10,ASTHPGLPQH